This TCR delta chain is drawn from a study of Vδ1+ human thymocytes. The CDR3 extends over 23 amino acids. The V segment lost 2 bases and the J segment 5 bases; nucleotides outside the gene matches: 31. The germline V gene encodes CDR1 TSWWSYY and CDR2 QGS. Study conclusions and caveats: Thymic TRG and TRD repertoires appeared highly polyclonal.

Concerning this clone itself: Antigen specificity is unknown.

Extracted RNA was reverse transcribed into cDNA. CDR3 amplicons came from multiplex PCR with pooled V-gene forward and constant-region reverse primers. TCRdb ran CATT on the multiplex PCR reads. The sample has about 50,000 delta-chain clones, more than 13% seen once; the top ten hold approximately 0.4%. This chain links TRDV1 with TRDJ1, with TRDD3 identical over 8 bases. The TCR comes from a girl in the first two years of life who had congenital heart surgery. Input material: Vdelta1+ gamma-delta thymocytes from the thymus. Subset meaning: FACS-sorted CD3+ TCRalphabeta- TCRVdelta1+ TCRVdelta2- thymocytes. CDR3 DNA sequence: TGTGCTCTTGGGGAAGCCATACTCCTTCGCTCGTACTGGGGGGATCCCCGCGGGGATAAACTCATCTTT. Its translation: CALGEAILLRSYWGDPRGDKLIF.